The source of this T cell receptor (beta chain) is a study of T cell responses to AZD1222 COVID-19 vaccine. The wider study: Pooled in the analysis were second doses at about 4 or about 12 weeks.

The repertoire was sequenced with immunoSEQ multiplex PCR; TCRdb's copy has only in-frame clones and lacks some. Among 60,000 to 100,000 clones, around 87% were seen once, and the ten largest hold about 22%. Points on this clone: Its antigen is unknown.

Study results and limitations: Targeting of unmutated variant regions was reportedly seen in nearly half of spike-specific TCRs. The study found vaccine-associated CD4 TCRs spanning spike, dominant at 160-218 and 743-854. Repertoires in all cases were sampled only once the peak T cell response had passed.

Germline CDR1 and CDR2: MNHEY and SVGAGI. Trimming stripped 2 bases from V and 7 bases from J, with 12 bases between. The CDR3 consists of 14 residues. This clonotype was sampled from an adult in good health. The sample in question was peripheral blood, obtained on day 0 of AZD1222 vaccination. This sequence joins TRBV6-5 and TRBJ2-1, with D perhaps assigned TRBD1 or TRBD2 (5 bases each). The CDR3 DNA reads as TGTGCCAGCAGTTACAAGGGGCCGGGGAATGAGCAGTTCTTC. The encoded protein is CASSYKGPGNEQFF.